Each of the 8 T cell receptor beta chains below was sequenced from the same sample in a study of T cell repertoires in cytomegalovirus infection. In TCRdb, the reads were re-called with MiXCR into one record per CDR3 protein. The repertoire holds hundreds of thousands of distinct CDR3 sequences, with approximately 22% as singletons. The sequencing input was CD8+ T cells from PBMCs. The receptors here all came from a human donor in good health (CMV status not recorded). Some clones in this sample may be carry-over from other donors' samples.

CDR3 DNA: TGTGCCAGAGAAGGGCCAAGCACTGAAGCTTTCTTT. Protein sequence: CAREGPSTEAFF. The J gene is TRBJ1-1, the V gene TRBV2; D unresolved. The V gene's germline CDR1 is SNHLY and CDR2 FYNNEI. Trimming removed 9 bases from V and 4 bases from J, with 12 bases in between. The CDR3 extends over 12 amino acids.

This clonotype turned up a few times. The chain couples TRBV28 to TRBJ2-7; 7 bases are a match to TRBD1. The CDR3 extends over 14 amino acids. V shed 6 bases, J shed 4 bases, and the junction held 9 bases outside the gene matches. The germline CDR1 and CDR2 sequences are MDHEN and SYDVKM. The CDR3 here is CASRTDRSLYEQYF. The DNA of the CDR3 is TGTGCCAGCAGGACGGACAGGTCTTTGTACGAGCAGTACTTC. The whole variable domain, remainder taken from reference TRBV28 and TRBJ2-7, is DVKVTQSSRYLVKRTGEKVFLECVQDMDHENMFWYRQDPGLGLRLIYFSYDVKMKEKGDIPEGYSVSREKKERFSLILESASTNQTSMYLCASRTDRSLYEQYFGPGTRLTVT.

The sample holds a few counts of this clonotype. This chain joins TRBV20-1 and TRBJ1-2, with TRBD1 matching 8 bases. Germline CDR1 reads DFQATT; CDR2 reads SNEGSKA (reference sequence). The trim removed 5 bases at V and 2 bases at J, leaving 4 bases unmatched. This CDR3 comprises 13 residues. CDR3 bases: TGCAGTGCTGCAGGGGGCCTAAACTATGGCTACACCTTC. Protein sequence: CSAAGGLNYGYTF.

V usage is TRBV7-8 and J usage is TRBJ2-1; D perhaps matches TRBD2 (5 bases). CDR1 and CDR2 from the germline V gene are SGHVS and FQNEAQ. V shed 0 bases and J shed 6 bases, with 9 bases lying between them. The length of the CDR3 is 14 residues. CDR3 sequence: CASSLAHRGNEQFF. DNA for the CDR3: TGTGCCAGCAGCTTAGCGCATCGGGGCAATGAGCAGTTCTTC.

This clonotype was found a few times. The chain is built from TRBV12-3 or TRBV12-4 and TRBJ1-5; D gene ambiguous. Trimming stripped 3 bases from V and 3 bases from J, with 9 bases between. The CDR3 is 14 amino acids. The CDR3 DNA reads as TGTGCCAGCAGTTTTAGGCAGGCCAATCAGCCCCAGCATTTT. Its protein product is CASSFRQANQPQHF.

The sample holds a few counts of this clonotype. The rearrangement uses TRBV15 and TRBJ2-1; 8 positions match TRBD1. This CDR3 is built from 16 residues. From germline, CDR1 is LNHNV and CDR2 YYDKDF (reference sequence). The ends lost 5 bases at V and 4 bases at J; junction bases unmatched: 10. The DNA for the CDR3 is TGTGCCACCAGCCGCGCCGACAGGGGCGCTTACAATGAGCAGTTCTTC. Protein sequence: CATSRADRGAYNEQFF.

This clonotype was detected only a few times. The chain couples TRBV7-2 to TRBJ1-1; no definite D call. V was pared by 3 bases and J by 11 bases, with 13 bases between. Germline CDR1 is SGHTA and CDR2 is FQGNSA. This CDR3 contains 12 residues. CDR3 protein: CASSFRVGLAFF. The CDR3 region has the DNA TGTGCCAGCAGCTTTAGAGTAGGGCTTGCTTTCTTT.

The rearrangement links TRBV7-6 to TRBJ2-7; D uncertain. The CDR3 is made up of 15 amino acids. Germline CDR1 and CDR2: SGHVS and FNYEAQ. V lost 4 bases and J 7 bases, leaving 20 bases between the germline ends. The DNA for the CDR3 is TGTGCCAGCAGCTCTGTTGAAACTCTTGGGAAAGAGCAGTACTTC. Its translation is CASSSVETLGKEQYF. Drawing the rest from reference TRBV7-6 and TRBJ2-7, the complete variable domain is GAGVSQSPRYKVTKRGQDVALRCDPISGHVSLYWYRQALGQGPEFLTYFNYEAQQDKSGLPNDRFSAERPEGSISTLTIQRTEQRDSAMYRCASSSVETLGKEQYFGPGTRLTVT.